This T cell receptor (beta chain) was sequenced for a study of blood T cell repertoires in COVID-19. Generated by immunoSEQ multiplex PCR, the TCRdb table keeps only in-frame clones and is missing some. This table holds hundreds of thousands of clones, more than 75% found once. V shed 1 base, J shed 2 bases, and the junction held 3 bases outside the gene matches. The CDR3 covers 15 residues. Germline CDR1 is SGDLS and CDR2 is YYNGEE. The sequence came from a man aged 55-75 years who had recovered from COVID-19. Sequences were obtained from PBMCs or T cells enriched from blood (not recorded which). V and J are TRBV9 and TRBJ2-7, with TRBD1 identical over 10 bases. This chain's CDR3 is CASSVKGTGAYEQYF. The CDR3 coding sequence is TGTGCCAGCAGCGTAAAGGGGACAGGGGCCTACGAGCAGTACTTC. Complete variable domain (other parts from reference TRBV9 and TRBJ2-7): DSGVTQTPKHLITATGQRVTLRCSPRSGDLSVYWYQQSLDQGLQFLIQYYNGEERAKGNILERFSAQQFPDLHSELNLSSLELGDSALYFCASSVKGTGAYEQYFGPGTRLTVT.